This T cell receptor (beta chain) was retrieved from a study of T cell responses to AZD1222 COVID-19 vaccine. Study outcomes and limitations: Two AZD1222 doses significantly raised spike-specific TCR breadth and depth over controls. Along spike, vaccine-associated CD4 TCRs were found throughout, with dominance at 160-218 and 743-854.

A remark on this clone: Its antigen remains unknown.

With 3 bases removed from V and 3 bases from J, the gap between germline ends came to 15 bases. CDR3 length: 15 residues. Germline CDR1 reads ENHRY; CDR2 reads SYGVKD. Only in-frame clones appear in the TCRdb table, and some are missing; sequencing was by immunoSEQ multiplex PCR. The sample includes approximately 150,000 clones, roughly 92% seen only once; the top ten take around 1.7%. The chain joins TRBV10-3 to TRBJ2-7; D not resolved. The sequence was obtained from an adult in good health. The sample consisted of peripheral blood, taken on day 0 of AZD1222 vaccination. CDR3 loop: CAISDATGVGYEQYF. The CDR3 DNA sequence: TGTGCCATCAGTGACGCGACTGGGGTTGGCTACGAGCAGTACTTC.